Included here is one TCR beta chain sequence, with context. There are a few counts of this clone. The target of this receptor is not known. The record has no base qualities; no much larger clone is one base away. Genomic DNA was extracted from sorted cells with the Quick-DNA Microprep Kit. TCRbeta DNA was amplified with the immunoSEQ hsTCRbeta kit following the manufacturer's protocol. TCRbeta libraries were sequenced on an Illumina MiSeq instrument. On the authors' methods: Following removal of out-of-frame sequences, some 2 million distinct TCRbeta sequences were retained, with an average of roughly 70,000 per individual. Each individual was scored according to the count of 164 previously reported CMV-associated TCRbeta sequences and the total productive distinct TCRbeta count. A beta-binomial model was reimplemented in Python, and random forests from scikit-learn, run with default parameters, were trained on data from the US cohort. On the Belgian cohort, classifier performance was reported as the median AUC, along with percentile confidence intervals, across 10,000 bootstrap iterations. TCRdb mirrors the immuneACCESS table, restricted to in-frame sequences. Some clones are absent from its copies; in checked studies, under half trace to an unresolved V gene, and the reason for the others is unknown. The V and J calls and clone size were taken over from that table, and D and trimming were inferred from the DNA. This sample is represented by around 41,000 clones; about 82% of them were singletons. The top ten hold 6.4% of the sample.

CDR1 MDHEN and CDR2 SYDVKM are derived from the germline V gene. From cysteine to phenylalanine, the CDR3 is 11 amino acids long. Of all the DNA, just the CDR3 is kept, 33 bases in frame from base 1. Relative to germline, V is 4 bases shorter and J is 4 bases shorter, with 4 bases between their ends. The sample comes from a study of memory CD4+ T cells and cytomegalovirus serostatus (dated by TCRdb to the late 2010s). General notes on the study: The 35 or so healthy Belgian adults in the cohort included 9 who were CMV seropositive and 24 who were CMV seronegative. To replicate a published TCR-based CMV serostatus classifier, the researchers sequenced the CD4+ memory TCRbeta repertoires of a Belgian cohort whose cytomegalovirus serostatus was known. General conclusions and limits of the study: The results were interpreted as suggesting that the CMV-associated TCR signature is largely present in the CD4+ memory repertoire. Of roughly 170 previously reported CMV-associated TCRbeta sequences, approximately 70 appeared in the CD4+ memory repertoires, each in one to five individuals. Only CD4+CD45RO+ memory cells were sequenced, in contrast to the original study, in which naive and memory CD4+ and CD8+ populations were covered. On the Belgian cohort, the classifier built on the original framework reached a median bootstrapped AUC of almost 0.96, with a 95% CI of 0.76-1.00. CMV serostatus prediction reached a median bootstrapped AUC of roughly 0.96 with the original framework and just over 0.9 with a US-trained random forest.

A FACSAria II was used to sort memory CD4+ T cells, defined as single viable CD3+CD4+CD8-CD45RO+ cells. CMV serostatus was determined with a Roche Elecsys assay detecting serum IgG against CMV pp150, pp28, p38 and p52. After thawing, total CD4+ T cells were enriched by positive selection with CD4 magnetic microbeads. The samples came from a separate study whose specific focus was interrogating the CD4+ T cell memory repertoire. Peripheral blood mononuclear cells were isolated and cryopreserved according to standard operating procedures, and serum was kept at -80 degrees C. The staining used CD3-PerCP (BW264/56), CD4-APC (RPA-T4), CD45RO-PE (UCHT1) and CD8-Pacific Orange (3B5) antibodies, and Sytox blue was used to exclude non-viable cells.

Recombination linked TRBV28 to TRBJ2-5; too little of a D gene remains to name it. This TCR derives from an adult in good health and CMV-seronegative. Sequencing input: memory CD4+ T cells from blood. For the CDR3, the sequence is CASSSAETQYF. The nucleotide sequence reads as follows: TGTGCCAGCAGTTCTGCAGAGACCCAGTACTTC.